These 28 T cell receptor beta chains came from one sample sequenced in a study of regulatory dendritic cells for organ transplantation. Sorted T cells were CFSE-labeled and cultured 4 to 5 days with allogeneic regulatory or mature dendritic cells at 1:10. These receptors have no known antigen. The repertoire was sequenced with immunoSEQ multiplex PCR; TCRdb's copy has only in-frame clones and lacks some. The repertoire holds about 5,300 clones, with 65% to 75% as singletons. Material: memory CD8+ T cells from blood cultured with regulatory dendritic cells. Stated subset: CD45RO+ memory T cells. These receptors all stem from a human donor in good health.

The chain is built from TRBV4-1 and TRBJ2-7, with D possibly matching TRBD2 (6 bases). Trimming removed 1 base at V and 2 bases at J, with 12 bases between. CDR3 length: 15 residues. CDR1 MGHRA and CDR2 YSYEKL come from the germline V gene. DNA of the CDR3: TGCGCCAGCAGCCAAGTTGCGGGGCCAACCTACGAGCAGTACTTC. Its protein product is CASSQVAGPTYEQYF.

The chain carries TRBV18 and TRBJ2-7; D may be TRBD1 (7 bases). This CDR3 spans 15 amino acids. CDR1 KGHSH and CDR2 LQKENI come from the germline V gene. Trimming pared 6 bases from V and 3 bases from J, leaving 18 bases between. CDR3 nucleotides: TGTGCCAGCTCCCGGGCATCGCAGGGGGGCTACGAGCAGTACTTC. It yields the protein CASSRASQGGYEQYF.

The DNA of the CDR3 is TGTGCCAGCAGCTTAACTTACTCCTACACAGATACGCAGTATTTT. Encoded protein: CASSLTYSYTDTQYF. The V call is TRBV7-2, the J call TRBJ2-3; no reliable D call. The length of the CDR3 is 15 residues. The V end lost 2 bases, the J end lost 2 bases, and 11 bases lay between the germline ends. Germline V gene sequence: CDR1 SGHTA, CDR2 FQGNSA.

As to this clone: The junction differs from germline at one of its ends, possibly a read error. The chain combines TRBV6-5 with TRBJ2-7; 9 bases align to TRBD2. The germline gives CDR1 MNHEY, CDR2 SVGAGI. The CDR3 contains 15 residues. The CDR3 nucleotides are TGTGCCATCAGTGGGTTGCGGGAGGGCTCCTACGAGCAGTACTTC. It encodes CAISGLREGSYEQYF.

This clone was picked up a small number of times. The rearrangement links TRBV6-5 to TRBJ2-7; TRBD2 aligns across 7 bases. Germline CDR1 reads MNHEY; CDR2 reads SVGAGI. This CDR3 has 12 residues. With V trimmed by 6 bases and J by 3 bases, 2 bases remained unmatched. The CDR3 nucleotides are TGTGCCAGCAGGAGCGGGGTCTACGAGCAGTACTTC. Amino acid sequence: CASRSGVYEQYF.

The V and J genes are TRBV15 and TRBJ1-5; D not certain. The V end lost 5 bases, the J end lost 5 bases, and 13 bases lay between the germline ends. From germline, CDR1 is LNHNV and CDR2 YYDKDF (reference sequence). The CDR3 totals 14 residues. The CDR3 DNA reads as TGTGCCACCAGCTCCCGACTGACTGATCAGCCCCAGCATTTT. Protein sequence: CATSSRLTDQPQHF.

This sequence joins TRBV4-3 and TRBJ2-7, with a possible D match to TRBD2 (5 bases). Trimming took 0 bases from V and 2 from J, leaving 14 bases between them. This CDR3 comprises 16 residues. CDR1 is LGHNA, CDR2 YSLEER, per germline. CDR3 coding DNA: TGCGCCAGCAGCCAAGAGGGGAGCGGTTCCGCCTACGAGCAGTACTTC. This encodes CASSQEGSGSAYEQYF.

The chain uses TRBV6-1 and TRBJ1-5; D gene unclear. The V end was cut by 7 bases, the J end by 7 bases, with 20 bases between. Germline CDR1 MNHNS, CDR2 SASEGT. This CDR3 spans 15 amino acids. The CDR3 spells CASKREAGELQPQHF. In DNA, the CDR3 is TGTGCCAGCAAGCGCGAGGCAGGCGAATTACAGCCCCAGCATTTT.

The V call is TRBV7-9, the J call TRBJ2-1; 10 bases align to TRBD2. The germline gives CDR1 SEHNR, CDR2 FQNEAQ (reference sequence). The V gene end was trimmed by 4 bases and the J gene end by 3 bases; junction bases not matched to a gene: 12. This CDR3 contains 18 residues. The CDR3 nucleotides are TGTGCCAGCAGCTCGAATGATTTGACTAGCGGGTACTACAATGAGCAGTTCTTC. It yields the protein CASSSNDLTSGYYNEQFF. Full variable domain (remainder filled in from reference TRBV7-9 and TRBJ2-1): DTGVSQNPRHKITKRGQNVTFRCDPISEHNRLYWYRQTLGQGPEFLTYFQNEAQLEKSRLLSDRFSAERPKGSFSTLEIQRTEQGDSAMYLCASSSNDLTSGYYNEQFFGPGTRLTVL.

The rearrangement joins TRBV7-9 to TRBJ2-1; 8 bases align to TRBD2. Germline V gene lookup returns CDR1 SEHNR and CDR2 FQNEAQ (reference sequence). The CDR3 covers 16 residues. V was clipped by 5 bases and J by 7 bases; unmatched bases: 13. The CDR3 is CASSPKERELLNEQFF. In nucleotides, the CDR3 is TGTGCCAGCAGCCCGAAGGAGCGGGAGTTGTTAAATGAGCAGTTCTTC.

The genes are TRBV27 and TRBJ2-1; the D call may be TRBD1 or TRBD2 (6 bases each). Trimming shortened V by 2 bases and J by 4 bases, and 9 bases separated the two germline ends. This CDR3 is built from 14 residues. Germline V CDR1 and CDR2: MNHEY, SMNVEV (reference sequence). CDR3: CASSLGGPYNEQFF. CDR3 sequence (DNA): TGTGCCAGCAGTTTAGGGGGGCCATACAATGAGCAGTTCTTC.

This sequence joins TRBV6-4 and TRBJ2-7; no clear D. Trimming removed 6 bases at V and 4 bases at J, with 13 bases between. This CDR3 spans 13 amino acids. The germline V gene encodes CDR1 MRHNA and CDR2 SNTAGT. CDR3 nucleotides: TGTGCCAGCAGCCTTACCATATCGTACGAGCAGTACTTC. Amino acids: CASSLTISYEQYF.

This clone was observed a single time. The rearrangement uses TRBV6-5 and TRBJ1-5; 7 nucleotides match TRBD1. Per germline, CDR1 MNHEY and CDR2 SVGAGI. With V trimmed by 8 bases and J by 5 bases, 6 bases remained unmatched. The CDR3 is 13 residues long. The CDR3 bases are TGTGCCAGCGGGACAGCAGACCATCAGCCCCAGCATTTT. Translating gives CASGTADHQPQHF.

The chain's CDR3 is CASSFSGGAKNIQYF. The CDR3 DNA reads TGTGCCAGCAGCTTTAGCGGGGGAGCCAAAAACATTCAGTACTTC. This sequence joins TRBV7-9 and TRBJ2-4, with 9 bases aligning to TRBD2. The CDR3 is 15 amino acids. V lost 3 bases, J lost 0 bases, and 0 bases stayed unmatched. The germline V gene has CDR1 SEHNR and CDR2 FQNEAQ (reference sequence).

The rearrangement links TRBV2 to TRBJ2-2; D call uncertain. With 4 bases removed from V and 5 bases from J, the gap between germline ends came to 5 bases. Germline-derived CDR1 and CDR2 are SNHLY and FYNNEI. The CDR3 is 12 amino acids. Written as DNA, the CDR3 is TGTGCCAGCAGTGTTGGGACCGGGGAGCTGTTTTTT. Its translation: CASSVGTGELFF.

This clone appeared once. The chain recombines TRBV2 with TRBJ1-2, with D tentatively TRBD1 (6 bases). The V gene's germline CDR1 is SNHLY and CDR2 FYNNEI. Trimming removed 9 bases from V and 5 bases from J, with 13 bases in between. The CDR3 sequence is 12 residues long. The CDR3 region is CASQTGEYGYTF. DNA of the CDR3: TGTGCCAGTCAGACAGGTGAATATGGCTACACCTTC.

V and J are TRBV10-3 and TRBJ2-1, with 14 bases lining up with TRBD2. The CDR3 covers 18 residues. The germline V gene has CDR1 ENHRY and CDR2 SYGVKD. V shed 2 bases and J 4 bases; nucleotides not matched to a gene: 7. DNA for the CDR3: TGTGCCATCAGTGAGATACTTCGGACTAGCGGGGGGTACAATGAGCAGTTCTTC. Its translation is CAISEILRTSGGYNEQFF.

CDR3 protein: CASSQSRTGGTEAFF. CDR3 nucleotides: TGTGCCAGCAGCCAGAGCCGAACAGGGGGCACTGAAGCTTTCTTT. This chain connects TRBV16 to TRBJ1-1; 8 nucleotides agree with TRBD1. Germline CDR1 reads KGHSY; CDR2 reads FQNENV. Trimming took 3 bases from V and 4 from J; bases not matched to a gene: 7. The CDR3 totals 15 residues.

This rearrangement joins TRBV6-6 to TRBJ1-1; maybe TRBD1 (6 bases). Trimming cost V 2 bases and J 6 bases, with 16 bases left between them. The CDR3 loop spans 15 amino acids. Germline CDR1 MNHNY, CDR2 SVGAGI (reference sequence). The CDR3 DNA reads TGTGCCAGCAGTTACCGATCTGGGGGCTTCGCTGAAGCTTTCTTT. The encoded protein is CASSYRSGGFAEAFF.

The chain is built from TRBV4-1 and TRBJ2-4; tentative D call: TRBD2 (6 bases). Germline-derived CDR1 and CDR2 are MGHRA and YSYEKL. The CDR3 totals 16 residues. Trimming took 1 base from V and 5 from J, leaving 15 bases between them. CDR3 amino acids: CASSQGDWSRENIQYF. The CDR3 DNA sequence: TGCGCCAGCAGCCAAGGGGACTGGTCGAGGGAAAACATTCAGTACTTC.

This chain joins TRBV6-1 and TRBJ1-2; D may be TRBD1 (5 bases). Germline assignment: CDR1 MNHNS and CDR2 SASEGT. The CDR3 is 18 amino acids. Trimming took 1 base from V and 2 from J, leaving 20 bases between them. In DNA form, the CDR3 reads TGTGCCAGCAGTGAAGGTGGGGGAATAAGACTATCGAACTATGGCTACACCTTC. Translation gives CASSEGGGIRLSNYGYTF.

In this sample, this clone turned up once. The chain carries TRBV7-9 and TRBJ2-1; 7 nucleotides line up with TRBD1. Germline CDR1 SEHNR, CDR2 FQNEAQ (reference sequence). The CDR3 runs to 16 residues. V shed 5 bases, J shed 9 bases, and the junction held 16 bases outside the gene matches. The CDR3 bases are TGTGCCAGCAGCCCGAGGACAGGCCACCCTAACCGTGAGCAGTTCTTC. Residues: CASSPRTGHPNREQFF.

V gene TRBV7-9 combines with J gene TRBJ1-2; 9 bases agree with TRBD1. The trim removed 6 bases at V and 0 bases at J, leaving 5 bases unmatched. Germline loops: CDR1 SEHNR, CDR2 FQNEAQ (reference sequence). CDR3 length: 15 amino acids. The CDR3 DNA reads as TGTGCCAGCAGTAACAGGGGGCTGGCTAACTATGGCTACACCTTC. Translated: CASSNRGLANYGYTF.

The chain carries TRBV6-4 and TRBJ1-4; TRBD1 agrees at 7 bases. The CDR3 contains 14 residues. V was clipped by 5 bases and J by 4 bases; unmatched bases: 4. Looked up from germline, CDR1 is MRHNA and CDR2 is SNTAGT. The CDR3 DNA reads as TGTGCCAGCAGTTCCGGGACAGTTAATGAAAAACTGTTTTTT. This sequence encodes CASSSGTVNEKLFF.

This clone has only one observation. V and J are TRBV4-3 and TRBJ2-6, with D possibly being TRBD1 or TRBD2 (5 bases each). V dropped 0 bases and J dropped 0 bases, with 6 bases sitting between them. From germline, CDR1 is LGHNA and CDR2 YSLEER. The CDR3 has 16 residues. This CDR3 reads CASSQDGTSGANVLTF. In DNA, the CDR3 is TGCGCCAGCAGCCAAGATGGGACCTCTGGGGCCAACGTCCTGACTTTC.

The chain recombines TRBV19 with TRBJ1-1, with D maybe TRBD1 (6 bases). Germline values: CDR1 LNHDA, CDR2 SQIVND (reference sequence). Trimming left V 6 bases short and J 5 bases short, with 19 bases between. The CDR3 runs 15 residues. The CDR3 reads CASSNREGLRTEAFF. CDR3 nucleotide sequence: TGTGCCAGTAGCAACAGGGAAGGGTTGAGAACTGAAGCTTTCTTT. Variable domain in full (rest from reference TRBV19 and TRBJ1-1): DGGITQSPKYLFRKEGQNVTLSCEQNLNHDAMYWYRQDPGQGLRLIYYSQIVNDFQKGDIAEGYSVSREKKESFPLTVTSAQKNPTAFYLCASSNREGLRTEAFFGQGTRLTVV.

CDR3 nucleotides: TGTGCCAGCAGTGAAGCAGCGGGAGGGCCCTACGAGCAGTACTTC. This encodes CASSEAAGGPYEQYF. V and J are TRBV6-1 and TRBJ2-7; 10 bases fit TRBD2. CDR3 size: 15 residues. The V gene's germline CDR1 is MNHNS and CDR2 SASEGT. J was trimmed by 2 bases and V by 0 bases; bases with no gene match: 1.

This clone was picked up a small number of times. The gene calls are TRBV7-2 and TRBJ1-1, with 7 bases aligning to TRBD1. The germline gives CDR1 SGHTA, CDR2 FQGNSA. With 6 bases clipped from V and 1 base from J, the junction kept 14 bases outside the gene matches. The CDR3 is made up of 17 amino acids. The CDR3 nucleotides read TGTGCCAGCAGTCCCGGACAGGAGAGGTTATGGAACACTGAAGCTTTCTTT. Translation: CASSPGQERLWNTEAFF. The full variable domain, in which reference TRBV7-2 and TRBJ1-1 provide the parts outside the CDR3, is GAGVSQSPSNKVTEKGKDVELRCDPISGHTALYWYRQSLGQGLEFLIYFQGNSAPDKSGLPSDRFSAERTGGSVSTLTIQRTQQEDSAVYLCASSPGQERLWNTEAFFGQGTRLTVV.